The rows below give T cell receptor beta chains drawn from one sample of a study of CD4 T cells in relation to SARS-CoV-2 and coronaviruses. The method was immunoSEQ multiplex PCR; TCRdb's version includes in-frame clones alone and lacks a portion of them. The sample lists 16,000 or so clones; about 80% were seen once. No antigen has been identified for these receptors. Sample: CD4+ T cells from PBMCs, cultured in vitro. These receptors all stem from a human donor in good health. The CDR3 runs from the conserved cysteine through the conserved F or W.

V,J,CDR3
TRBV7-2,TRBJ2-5,CASSFQAFQETQYF
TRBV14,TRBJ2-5,CASSQGPPWTQYF
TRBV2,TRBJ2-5,CASTQETGETQYF
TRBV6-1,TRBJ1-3,CASSEVGIAGNTIYF
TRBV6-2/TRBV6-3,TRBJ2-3,CASSSFRESTDTQYF
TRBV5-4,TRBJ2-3,CASSTTGGSDTQYF
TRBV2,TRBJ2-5,CASSRDSQETQYF
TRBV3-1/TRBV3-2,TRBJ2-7,CASSQDLARAYEQYF
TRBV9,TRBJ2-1,CASSVGQGPYNEQFF
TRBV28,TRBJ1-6,CASSFLQSDSPLHF
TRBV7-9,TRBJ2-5,CASSPGSRTEETQYF
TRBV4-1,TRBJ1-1,CASSQEGDRSEAFF
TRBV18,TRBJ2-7,CASSPSGSLGAEQYF
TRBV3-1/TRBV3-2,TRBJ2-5,CASSQVFLSQETQYF